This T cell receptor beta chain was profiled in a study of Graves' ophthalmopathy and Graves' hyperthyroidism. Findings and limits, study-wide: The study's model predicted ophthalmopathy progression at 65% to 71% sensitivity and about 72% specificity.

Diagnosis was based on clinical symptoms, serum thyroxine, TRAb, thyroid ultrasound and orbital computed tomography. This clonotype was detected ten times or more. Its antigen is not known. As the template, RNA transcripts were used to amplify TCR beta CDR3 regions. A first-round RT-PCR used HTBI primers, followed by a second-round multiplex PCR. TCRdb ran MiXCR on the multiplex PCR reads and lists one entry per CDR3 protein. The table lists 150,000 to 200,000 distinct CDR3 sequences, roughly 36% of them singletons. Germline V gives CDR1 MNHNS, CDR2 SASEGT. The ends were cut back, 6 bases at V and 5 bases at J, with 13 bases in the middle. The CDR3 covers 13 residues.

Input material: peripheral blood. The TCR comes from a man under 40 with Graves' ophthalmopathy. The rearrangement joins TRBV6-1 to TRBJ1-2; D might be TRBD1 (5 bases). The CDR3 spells CASSRDLGYGYTF. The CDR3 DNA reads TGTGCCAGCAGCAGGGACCTGGGATATGGCTACACCTTC.